A selection of T cell receptor beta chains follows, all from one sample in a study of blood T cell repertoires in COVID-19. Repertoires were generated with immunoSEQ multiplex PCR, while TCRdb's copy carries only in-frame clones and drops some. The data show nearly 200,000 clones, roughly four fifths seen once. Sample: PBMCs or T cells enriched from blood (not recorded which). These receptors all come from a man in his forties who had recovered from COVID-19. The CDR3 runs from the conserved cysteine through the conserved F or W. Each record gives: clone size, J gene, D gene, V gene, CDR3 protein, CDR3 DNA. The D gene is left open where the match is weak. Part of the rows lack a size; the others show once, few, many or a class for expanded clones.

>.|TRBJ1-1|.|TRBV6-5
CASRGQMNTEAFF
TGTGCCAGCAGGGGACAAATGAACACTGAAGCTTTCTTT
>.|TRBJ2-1|TRBD2|TRBV6-1
CASSELVGTSGYNEQFF
TGTGCCAGCAGTGAACTAGTTGGGACTAGCGGTTACAATGAGCAGTTCTTC
>.|TRBJ1-5|TRBD1|TRBV6-2/TRBV6-3
CASSAGTENQPQHF
TGTGCCAGCAGTGCCGGGACAGAGAATCAGCCCCAGCATTTT
>.|TRBJ2-1|.|TRBV27
CASSLQGRNEQFF
TGTGCCAGCAGTTTACAGGGTCGCAATGAGCAGTTCTTC
>.|TRBJ1-1|.|TRBV4-1
CASSQDRFMNTEAFF
TGCGCCAGCAGCCAAGATCGGTTCATGAACACTGAAGCTTTCTTT
>.|TRBJ1-6|TRBD1|TRBV30
CAWSHMTGIVSPLHF
TGTGCCTGGAGCCATATGACAGGGATAGTTTCACCCCTCCACTTT
>.|TRBJ1-5|TRBD1|TRBV19
CASSATGTGFGQPQHF
TGTGCCAGTAGTGCCACCGGGACAGGGTTTGGTCAGCCCCAGCATTTT
>.|TRBJ1-2|TRBD1|TRBV3-1/TRBV3-2
CASSKHGQGEVGGYTF
TGTGCCAGCAGCAAACACGGACAGGGGGAGGTAGGAGGCTACACCTTC
>.|TRBJ2-7|.|TRBV9
CASSPLAGGEQYF
TGTGCCAGCAGCCCCCTCGCGGGTGGCGAGCAGTACTTC
>.|TRBJ2-1|TRBD1|TRBV10-3
CAIGQVRDNEQFF
TGTGCCATAGGACAGGTTAGGGACAATGAGCAGTTCTTC
>.|TRBJ2-1|TRBD2|TRBV18
CASSPGGTYNEQFF
TGTGCCAGCTCACCGGGGGGGACCTACAATGAGCAGTTCTTC
>.|TRBJ1-1|.|TRBV2
CASSVLRGGTEAFF
TGTGCCAGCAGTGTCCTGAGAGGGGGCACTGAAGCTTTCTTT
>.|TRBJ1-2|.|TRBV30
CAWRNSGGGYTF
TGTGCCTGGAGAAATTCAGGAGGTGGCTACACCTTC
>.|TRBJ2-3|.|TRBV5-4
CASSLFKGGRTDTQYF
TGTGCCAGCAGCCTTTTTAAGGGGGGGAGGACAGATACGCAGTATTTT
>few|TRBJ1-5|TRBD1|TRBV6-2/TRBV6-3
CASSLRDRGLSGQPQHF
TGTGCCAGCAGCCTCCGGGACAGGGGGCTATCGGGACAGCCCCAGCATTTT
>once|TRBJ1-2|.|TRBV4-1
CASSRGQQNNYGYTF
TGCGCCAGCAGCCGCGGACAGCAGAATAACTATGGCTACACCTTC
>.|TRBJ2-7|TRBD2|TRBV5-8
CASSPGTSGGPHYEQYF
TGTGCCAGCAGCCCCGGGACTAGCGGGGGGCCCCACTACGAGCAGTACTTC
>.|TRBJ2-3|TRBD2|TRBV3-1/TRBV3-2
CASSQDRAGGPFGYADTQYF
TGTGCCAGCAGCCAAGACAGAGCGGGGGGGCCTTTTGGATATGCAGATACGCAGTATTTT
>.|TRBJ1-2|TRBD1|TRBV29-1
CSVEGGDRGGYTF
TGCAGCGTTGAAGGAGGGGACAGAGGAGGCTACACCTTC
>.|TRBJ2-3|.|TRBV28
CASSRGNTQYF
TGTGCCAGCAGTAGGGGTAATACGCAGTATTTT
>few|TRBJ1-2|.|TRBV7-2
CASSSTANYGYTF
TGTGCCAGCAGCTCGACAGCTAACTATGGCTACACCTTC
>few|TRBJ2-7|.|TRBV11-2
CASSLFKLAQMSHEQYF
TGTGCCAGCAGCTTATTTAAGCTAGCTCAGATGTCCCACGAGCAGTACTTC
>.|TRBJ2-7|.|TRBV7-6
CASSATRRDYEQYF
TGTGCCAGCAGCGCCACGAGGAGGGACTACGAGCAGTACTTC
>once|TRBJ2-1|.|TRBV5-4
CASSSPGLRYNEQFF
TGTGCCAGCAGCTCACCGGGACTCCGATACAATGAGCAGTTCTTC
>.|TRBJ1-2|.|TRBV30
CAWSVQQLGGYTF
TGTGCCTGGAGTGTACAACAGCTCGGTGGCTACACCTTC
>.|TRBJ1-5|.|TRBV6-6
CASGGGSQPQHF
TGTGCCAGCGGAGGAGGCAGTCAGCCCCAGCATTTT
>.|TRBJ1-5|.|TRBV2
CASSADSLPQHF
TGTGCCAGCAGCGCAGATTCATTGCCCCAGCATTTT
>.|TRBJ2-2|.|TRBV30
CAWTERGKSNTGELFF
TGTGCCTGGACGGAGAGGGGGAAATCGAACACCGGGGAGCTGTTTTTT
>.|TRBJ2-7|.|TRBV29-1
CSGTEGYEQYF
TGCAGCGGTACCGAGGGTTACGAGCAGTACTTC
>few|TRBJ1-5|TRBD1|TRBV19
CASTSPGTGWAYNQPQHF
TGTGCCAGTACCTCCCCCGGGACAGGGTGGGCCTACAATCAGCCCCAGCATTTT
>.|TRBJ1-5|.|TRBV6-1
CASSEAVGSDNQPQHF
TGTGCCAGCAGTGAAGCCGTCGGGTCTGACAATCAGCCCCAGCATTTT
>.|TRBJ1-2|.|TRBV6-5
CASSYRLTVTNYGYTF
TGTGCCAGCAGTTACCGCCTGACAGTGACCAACTATGGCTACACCTTC
>.|TRBJ2-3|.|TRBV10-3
CAISSQGIGADTQYF
TGTGCCATCAGTTCTCAGGGTATCGGTGCAGATACGCAGTATTTT
>.|TRBJ2-1|.|TRBV6-5
CASRADAGARNEQFF
TGTGCCAGCAGGGCCGATGCTGGGGCCCGCAATGAGCAGTTCTTC
>few|TRBJ1-2|TRBD1|TRBV7-9
CASSQWDRASGGYTF
TGTGCCAGCAGCCAATGGGACAGGGCCTCAGGTGGCTACACCTTC
>.|TRBJ2-1|TRBD1|TRBV2
CASARDRGSYNEQFF
TGTGCCAGTGCCCGGGACAGGGGTTCCTACAATGAGCAGTTCTTC
>.|TRBJ1-6|TRBD1|TRBV5-1
CASSRGTEYNSPLHF
TGCGCCAGCAGCCGTGGGACAGAATATAATTCACCCCTCCACTTT
>.|TRBJ1-1|TRBD1|TRBV2
CASSEGDGWYVDRGLSTEAFF
TGTGCCAGCAGTGAGGGGGACGGGTGGTATGTGGACAGGGGATTGAGCACTGAAGCTTTCTTT
>once|TRBJ1-1|.|TRBV6-5
CASSYATGMNTEAFF
TGTGCCAGCAGTTACGCGACAGGAATGAACACTGAAGCTTTCTTT
>once|TRBJ1-2|TRBD1|TRBV18
CASSPTGGIGYTF
TGTGCCAGCTCTCCGACAGGGGGCATTGGCTACACCTTC
>.|TRBJ1-5|TRBD1|TRBV18
CASSLTGVRDQPQHF
TGTGCCAGCTCGCTCACAGGGGTAAGAGATCAGCCCCAGCATTTT
>few|TRBJ1-2|.|TRBV28
CASSPSGQPGYGYTF
TGTGCCAGCAGCCCCAGTGGGCAGCCCGGCTATGGCTACACCTTC
>.|TRBJ1-1|.|TRBV27
CASTHTGVSRGSEAFF
TGTGCCAGCACCCACACCGGTGTTTCCCGGGGATCTGAAGCTTTCTTT
>.|TRBJ1-2|.|TRBV7-2
CASSLVSLERHGYTF
TGTGCCAGCAGCTTGGTTAGTCTGGAGAGACATGGCTACACCTTC
>.|TRBJ1-2|TRBD1|TRBV5-4
CASSHDRGYGYTF
TGTGCCAGCAGCCACGACAGGGGCTATGGCTACACCTTC
>many|TRBJ1-2|.|TRBV30
CAWSLGGSYGYTF
TGTGCCTGGAGCCTGGGGGGTAGCTATGGCTACACCTTC
>.|TRBJ1-4|.|TRBV6-6
CASSQTGRVANEKLFF
TGTGCCAGCAGCCAAACCGGGAGAGTAGCTAATGAAAAACTGTTTTTT
>.|TRBJ1-3|.|TRBV5-1
CASRAGSGGNTIYF
TGCGCCAGTAGAGCAGGGTCCGGAGGAAACACCATATATTTT
>.|TRBJ1-4|.|TRBV15
CATSRDLGLQGYEDEKLFF
TGTGCCACCAGCAGAGATCTCGGGCTACAGGGCTACGAGGATGAAAAACTGTTTTTT
>.|TRBJ2-1|TRBD1|TRBV30
CAWSRGPLGNEQFF
TGTGCCTGGAGTAGGGGGCCGCTCGGGAATGAGCAGTTCTTC
>.|TRBJ1-3|.|TRBV4-1
CASSQEGDIRSGNTIYF
TGCGCCAGCAGCCAAGAGGGGGACATACGCTCTGGAAACACCATATATTTT